The following is a T cell receptor (beta chain) sequence with its context. The target antigen is unknown. PCR primers comprised 60 Vbeta and 13 Jbeta primers. Some clones are missing from TCRdb's copy, which holds only in-frame ones; the method was immunoSEQ multiplex PCR. The table has 110,000 to 150,000 clones, 80% seen once. The source of the sample is a study of cytomegalovirus exposure and HLA in healthy donors. Overall study findings and caveats: The number of N-insertions in an Asian-associated ancestry cluster was reportedly below the roughly 660-donor mean in a later analysis.

The TCR was taken from a man in his forties in good health and CMV-seronegative. Sequenced: PBMCs.

The CDR3 is CASSLVQGTQETQYF. The CDR3 nucleotides read TGCGCCAGCAGCTTGGTACAGGGCACACAAGAGACCCAGTACTTC. V usage is TRBV5-1 and J usage is TRBJ2-5; a possible D gene is TRBD1 (6 bases). The germline V and J ends were trimmed by 0 bases and 2 bases, with 11 bases remaining between them. The CDR3 extends over 15 amino acids. Germline V gene sequence: CDR1 SGHRS, CDR2 YFSETQ.